The 6 T cell receptor beta chains reported below all come from one sample, sequenced in a study of CD8+CD57+ T cells in acquired aplastic anemia. Profiling that covered TCR beta VDJ and CDR3 relied on genomic DNA as its template. TCRdb reprocessed the reads via MiXCR and lists one record per CDR3 protein. The data contain about 170,000 distinct CDR3 sequences, 55% to 80% of them seen just once; the ten biggest clones take up 45%. The sample comprised sorted CD4+, CD8+, or CD8+CD57+ T cells (not recorded which) from PBMCs. The receptors were sampled from a human donor in good health.

As for this clonotype: A read error may produce the germline difference seen at one junction end. The chain uses TRBV10-3 and TRBJ1-1; D is undetermined. The CDR3 contains 11 residues. Germline CDR1 ENHRY, CDR2 SYGVKD. The CDR3 sequence: CAIRLNNEAFF. As DNA, the CDR3 is TGTGCCATCAGGTTGAACAATGAAGCTTTCTTT.

The sample holds one count of this clonotype. Being one base from a much bigger clone, this may be a read error. This chain links TRBV28 with TRBJ2-7; D gene unclear. The CDR3 is 13 amino acids. V gave up 5 bases and J gave up 3 bases, with 11 bases separating them. Germline V gene data show CDR1 as MDHEN and CDR2 as SYDVKM. CDR3 residues: CASSLAIGYEQYF. CDR3 in DNA: TGTGCCAGCAGTCTCGCTATCGGCTACGAGCAGTACTTC.

This clonotype appeared many times. This rearrangement joins TRBV11-3 to TRBJ2-2, with no clear D. This CDR3 has 16 amino acids. The germline V gene encodes CDR1 SGHNT and CDR2 YENEEA. The ends were cut back, 1 base at V and 1 base at J, with 10 bases in the middle. The CDR3 region has the DNA TGTGCCAGCAGCTTAGGGTACCGGGTGAACACCGGGGAGCTGTTTTTT. It codes for CASSLGYRVNTGELFF. The whole variable domain, filled in from reference TRBV11-3 and TRBJ2-2, reads EAGVVQSPRYKIIEKKQPVAFWCNPISGHNTLYWYLQNLGQGPELLIRYENEEAVDDSQLPKDRFSAERLKGVDSTLKIQPAELGDSAVYLCASSLGYRVNTGELFFGEGSRLTVL.

The chain links TRBV7-6 to TRBJ2-3; D is ambiguous. Germline values: CDR1 SGHVS, CDR2 FNYEAQ. V was clipped by 2 bases and J by 6 bases, with 9 bases between them. This CDR3 is 13 amino acids long. This CDR3 is CASSLTRFDTQYF. The CDR3 DNA is TGTGCCAGCAGCTTAACAAGATTTGATACGCAGTATTTT.

V usage is TRBV30 and J usage is TRBJ1-2; 8 bases line up with TRBD1. V gave up 3 bases and J gave up 8 bases; unmatched junction bases: 11. The germline V gene encodes CDR1 GTSNPN and CDR2 SVGIG (reference sequence). The CDR3 is 14 amino acids. CDR3 coding DNA: TGTGCCTGGAGAACTGGACAGGGAGGTGACGGCTACACCTTC. Translation: CAWRTGQGGDGYTF. Based on the CDR3 plus reference TRBV30 and TRBJ1-2, the full variable domain is SQTIHQWPATLVQPVGSPLSLECTVEGTSNPNLYWYRQAAGRGLQLLFYSVGIGQISSEVPQNLSASRPQDRQFILSSKKLLLSDSGFYLCAWRTGQGGDGYTFGSGTRLTVV.

This clonotype has only a few counts. This chain connects TRBV14 to TRBJ1-6, with a possible D match to TRBD1 (6 bases). CDR3 size: 14 residues. CDR1 is SGHDN, CDR2 FVKESK, per germline. V was pared by 4 bases and J by 9 bases, with 13 bases between. The CDR3 region has the DNA TGTGCCAGCAGCCGAAAGACGGGGGCTTCACCCCTCCACTTT. Translation gives CASSRKTGASPLHF.